This T cell receptor beta chain emerged from a study of radiotherapy plus CTLA-4 blockade in lung cancer (dated by TCRdb to the late 2010s). For the wider study: Among enrolled patients, about 17% had an objective response and 25% to 35% reached disease control.

The study evaluated CTLA-4 blockade (ipilimumab) given together with focal radiation therapy in patients who had chemo-refractory metastatic non-small-cell lung cancer. The library was made by the immunoSEQ multiplex PCR assay. TCRdb took over this immuneACCESS table, retaining in-frame rearrangements with V and J assigned. Such tables are incomplete; in checked studies, under half of the missing clones stem from an unresolved V gene, and the remainder is unexplained. In all, the sample holds around 100,000 clones, and 81% of those were seen once. Of the sample, 2.5% to 3.5% falls within the top ten clones. After removal of 4 bases from V and 5 bases from J, the junction retains 8 bases not matched to a gene. From a lookup of the germline V gene (reference sequence), CDR1 and CDR2 are MNHNY and SVGAGI. Taken from cysteine to phenylalanine, the CDR3 has 15 residues. The only DNA kept is the CDR3, 45 bases in frame from the first base.

This clone was picked up one time. Its antigen is still unknown. No base quality values were provided; no much bigger clone lies one nucleotide off. Summary of the overall study and its limitations: The strongest predictors of response were reported to be early dynamic shifts in blood T cell clones along with a rise in serum interferon-beta following radiation. After treatment with radiotherapy and ipilimumab, TCR clones that originated in tumors expanded in peripheral blood.

The specimen comprised peripheral blood, sampled from a patient treated with radiotherapy plus ipilimumab. The chain uses TRBV6-6 and TRBJ2-1; 7 middle bases align to TRBD2. The receptor's source is a human donor with non-small cell lung cancer that progressed on radiotherapy plus ipilimumab. Some clones in this sample may be carry-over from other donors' samples. The nucleotide sequence reads TGTGCCAGCAGTTTTAGCGGGTCAACTGACAATGAGCAGTTCTTC. The encoded protein is CASSFSGSTDNEQFF.